Below, one T cell receptor beta chain is given with its context. The data were produced by immunoSEQ multiplex PCR, yet TCRdb's version contains in-frame clones alone and is incomplete. The sample carries 35,000 to 40,000 clones, roughly two thirds recorded once. The record originates from a study of cytotoxic CD8 clonotypes in ibrutinib-treated CLL. Study context: Response sampling took place at median around 13 months of treatment, range 6 to 36.

The TCR beta libraries used around 2.2 micrograms of genomic DNA that came from cryopreserved PBMCs. This sequence was found in a human donor with chronic lymphocytic leukemia. Sequencing was performed on PBMCs, taken at disease progression, from a patient treated with ibrutinib.

In DNA form, the CDR3 reads TGTGCCAGCAGTGGCCGAGGGGCAGGGAGGCAAGAGACCCAGTACTTC. Protein: CASSGRGAGRQETQYF. The rearrangement joins TRBV25-1 to TRBJ2-5; maybe TRBD2 (6 bases). CDR1 and CDR2 (germline): MGHDK, SYGVNS. V gave up 4 bases and J gave up 2 bases, with 17 bases separating them. The CDR3 consists of 16 residues.